These 32 T cell receptor beta chains were sequenced from one sample in a study of shared clonotypes between healthy human individuals. CD45RO-negative CD8 cells positively selected for CCR7 made up the naive population, which excluded terminally differentiated effector memory CD45RA+ cells. The data were produced by immunoSEQ multiplex PCR, yet TCRdb's version contains in-frame clones alone and is incomplete. The sample has about 1,800,000 clones; about 95% are singletons. What was sequenced was naive CD8+ T cells sorted from blood. Receptor source: a man between 18 and 35 years old in good health.

The chain couples TRBV5-1 to TRBJ2-4; no definite D call. The V gene lost 0 bases and the J gene lost 5 bases, with 3 bases spanning the gap. The CDR3 covers 12 residues. Germline V CDR1 and CDR2: SGHRS, YFSETQ. The CDR3 DNA follows: TGCGCCAGCAGCTTGGACGAAAACATTCAGTACTTC. It codes for CASSLDENIQYF.

The chain links TRBV7-3 to TRBJ2-2; D gene ambiguous. The germline V and J ends were trimmed by 5 bases and 2 bases, with 9 bases remaining between them. CDR3 length equals 14 residues. Germline CDR1 is SGHTA and CDR2 is FQGTGA. DNA for the CDR3: TGTGCCAGCAGCAGTTTTTCTAACACCGGGGAGCTGTTTTTT. Encoded protein: CASSSFSNTGELFF. Full variable domain (remainder filled in from reference TRBV7-3 and TRBJ2-2): GAGVSQTPSNKVTEKGKYVELRCDPISGHTALYWYRQSLGQGPEFLIYFQGTGAADDSGLPNDRFFAVRPEGSVSTLKIQRTERGDSAVYLCASSSFSNTGELFFGEGSRLTVL.

This sequence joins TRBV27 and TRBJ1-2; TRBD1 might be the D (6 bases). Trimming stripped 6 bases from V and 3 bases from J, with 11 bases between. The CDR3 totals 13 residues. The germline CDR1 and CDR2 sequences are MNHEY and SMNVEV (reference sequence). CDR3 loop: CASSPTGYYGYTF. CDR3 coding DNA: TGTGCCAGCAGCCCGACAGGTTACTATGGCTACACCTTC.

In DNA form, the CDR3 reads TGTGCCAGCAGTGAAGTATCCGGGAGGGTTGGCGAGCAGTACTTC. Its protein is CASSEVSGRVGEQYF. This sequence joins TRBV6-1 and TRBJ2-7; 8 positions match TRBD2. Trimming removed 1 base from V and 6 bases from J; junction bases left unmatched: 8. Germline values: CDR1 MNHNS, CDR2 SASEGT. The CDR3 is 15 residues long.

This chain connects TRBV27 to TRBJ1-5; 8 nucleotides agree with TRBD1. The CDR3 has 14 amino acids. The V and J ends lost 3 bases and 5 bases, in that order; junction bases with no gene match: 3. Germline V gene lookup returns CDR1 MNHEY and CDR2 SMNVEV (reference sequence). CDR3 nucleotides: TGTGCCAGCAGTTTTGGACAGGGCTATCAGCCCCAGCATTTT. Encoded protein: CASSFGQGYQPQHF.

The rearrangement joins TRBV6-5 to TRBJ2-1; 7 bases agree with TRBD2. V shed 4 bases and J 3 bases; nucleotides not matched to a gene: 3. From germline, CDR1 is MNHEY and CDR2 SVGAGI. The CDR3 runs 14 residues. The CDR3 DNA follows: TGTGCCAGCAGTTTCGGACTAGACTACAATGAGCAGTTCTTC. Translation gives CASSFGLDYNEQFF.

The chain employs TRBV7-9 and TRBJ2-3; 7 bases agree with TRBD2. The length of the CDR3 is 16 residues. V trimming: 5 bases; J trimming: 2 bases; junction bases outside the gene matches: 10. CDR1 SEHNR and CDR2 FQNEAQ come from the germline V gene (reference sequence). In nucleotides, the CDR3 is TGTGCCAGCAGCCCGCCCTTAGCGGGTTCCACAGATACGCAGTATTTT. The encoded protein is CASSPPLAGSTDTQYF.

This chain uses TRBV5-1 with TRBJ1-2; D is perhaps TRBD1 (6 bases). Trimming left V 0 bases short and J 2 bases short, with 20 bases between. CDR1 is SGHRS and CDR2 is YFSETQ in the germline V gene. This CDR3 has 18 residues. As DNA, the CDR3 is TGCGCCAGCAGCTTGGAATGGGGGGCAGCTCTCTCCAACTATGGCTACACCTTC. Its translation: CASSLEWGAALSNYGYTF.

This chain joins TRBV5-1 and TRBJ2-4; 10 positions agree with TRBD1. The CDR3 consists of 21 residues. From germline, CDR1 is SGHRS and CDR2 YFSETQ. V lost 0 bases and J lost 0; bases outside the gene matches: 15. The CDR3 here is CASSLASGTGAPNLAKNIQYF. The CDR3 DNA reads as TGCGCCAGCAGCTTGGCCTCCGGGACAGGGGCTCCAAACCTAGCCAAAAACATTCAGTACTTC. The whole variable domain, filled in from reference TRBV5-1 and TRBJ2-4, reads KAGVTQTPRYLIKTRGQQVTLSCSPISGHRSVSWYQQTPGQGLQFLFEYFSETQRNKGNFPGRFSGRQFSNSRSEMNVSTLELGDSALYLCASSLASGTGAPNLAKNIQYFGAGTRLSVL.

This chain uses TRBV5-6 with TRBJ2-7; either TRBD1 or TRBD2 may fit D (7 bases each). CDR3 size: 14 residues. Germline loops: CDR1 SGHDT, CDR2 YYEEEE. V was pared by 2 bases and J by 4 bases, with 13 bases between. Here the CDR3 reads CASSFGEGAYEQYF. The CDR3 DNA reads as TGTGCCAGCAGCTTTGGGGAGGGGGCTTACGAGCAGTACTTC.

The sample holds a few counts of this clone. The chain carries TRBV15 and TRBJ1-5; no firm D call. Per the germline V gene, CDR1 is LNHNV and CDR2 is YYDKDF (reference sequence). The V and J ends lost 3 bases and 3 bases respectively, with 6 bases between them. This CDR3 is 13 amino acids long. The DNA for the CDR3 is TGTGCCACCAGCAGGTATCCCAATCAGCCCCAGCATTTT. Translating it yields CATSRYPNQPQHF.

V is TRBV25-1 and J is TRBJ2-1; 9 bases line up with TRBD2. Per the germline V gene, CDR1 is MGHDK and CDR2 is SYGVNS. CDR3 length equals 15 residues. Trimming at V came to 2 bases and at J to 6 bases, leaving 5 bases not matched to a gene. CDR3 residues: CASSEDGAGGNEQFF. DNA of the CDR3: TGTGCCAGCAGTGAAGATGGAGCGGGGGGCAATGAGCAGTTCTTC.

For this clone: Other DNA sequences within the sample encode an identical CDR3. This chain uses TRBV4-1 with TRBJ2-1; tentatively, D is TRBD2 (6 bases). The CDR3 is 14 amino acids. V lost 0 bases to trimming and J lost 5 bases, with 8 bases between them. The germline V gene encodes CDR1 MGHRA and CDR2 YSYEKL. The CDR3 sequence: CASSQDTGDNEQFF. The CDR3 DNA sequence: TGCGCCAGCAGCCAAGATACGGGAGACAATGAGCAGTTCTTC.

With regard to this clone: Additional DNA sequences in this sample encode the identical CDR3. The rearrangement links TRBV10-3 to TRBJ2-7, with TRBD1 matching 11 bases. CDR1 ENHRY and CDR2 SYGVKD come from the germline V gene. Unmatched junction bases numbered 1, after V lost 0 bases and J lost 6 bases. The CDR3 sequence is 14 residues long. The CDR3 coding sequence is TGTGCCATCAGTGAGTCGGGACAGGGGGGCGAGCAGTACTTC. Translated, it gives CAISESGQGGEQYF.

The chain joins TRBV27 to TRBJ1-5, with 7 bases aligning to TRBD1. Losses at the gene ends were 8 bases for V and 6 bases for J; bases not matched to a gene: 10. This CDR3 has 14 residues. Germline V lookup: CDR1 MNHEY, CDR2 SMNVEV (reference sequence). The CDR3 spells CASRLTGASQPQHF. For the CDR3, the DNA is TGTGCCAGCCGACTAACAGGGGCATCTCAGCCCCAGCATTTT.

J is TRBJ1-2 and V is TRBV28; D gene uncertain. Per the germline V gene, CDR1 is MDHEN and CDR2 is SYDVKM. Trimming stripped 5 bases from V and 2 bases from J, with 15 bases between. The length of the CDR3 is 15 residues. The CDR3 reads CASSETGNLNYGYTF. The CDR3, as DNA: TGTGCCAGCAGTGAGACCGGGAACCTAAACTATGGCTACACCTTC.

The chain links TRBV29-1 to TRBJ2-7; 9 bases align to TRBD1. The J segment lost 5 bases and the V segment lost 7 bases, leaving 9 bases of the junction unmatched. Germline assignment: CDR1 SQVTM and CDR2 ANQGSEA. There are 13 residues in the CDR3. CDR3 in DNA: TGCAGCGCGGTCCCGGGACAGGGCCACGAGCAGTACTTC. Translated, it gives CSAVPGQGHEQYF.

The chain carries TRBV11-2 and TRBJ1-3; TRBD1 might be the D (5 bases). Germline values: CDR1 SGHAT, CDR2 FQNNGV. The ends were cut back, 3 bases at V and 1 base at J, with 7 bases in the middle. This CDR3 spans 14 amino acids. The CDR3 reads CASSLGTSGNTIYF. CDR3 nucleotides: TGTGCCAGCAGCTTGGGGACTTCTGGAAACACCATATATTTT.

This chain uses TRBV10-1 with TRBJ2-1; D ambiguous. Germline values: CDR1 WNHNN, CDR2 SYGVQD (reference sequence). Trimming cost V 2 bases and J 10 bases, with 12 bases left between them. The CDR3 runs 13 residues. The CDR3 nucleotides are TGCGCCAGCAGTGAGGATTCGCAGGTGGAGCAGTTCTTC. Its translation is CASSEDSQVEQFF.

Comment on this clone: At the DNA level, this CDR3 is encoded by other sequences in the same sample as well. The chain employs TRBV6-5 and TRBJ1-5; no firm D call. The germline V and J ends were trimmed by 4 bases and 0 bases, with 7 bases remaining between them. CDR3 size: 14 residues. Germline values: CDR1 MNHEY, CDR2 SVGAGI. This CDR3 is CASSSTGSNQPQHF. DNA of the CDR3: TGTGCCAGCAGTTCTACGGGTAGCAATCAGCCCCAGCATTTT.

Comment on this clone: This sample includes further DNA sequences coding for the same CDR3. The gene calls are TRBV4-1 and TRBJ2-7, with D hard to call. Per germline, CDR1 MGHRA and CDR2 YSYEKL. The CDR3 covers 14 residues. The V end lost 3 bases, the J end lost 1 base, and 10 bases lay between the germline ends. The CDR3 here is CASSQYGSSYEQYF. The CDR3 region has the DNA TGCGCCAGCAGCCAGTATGGTTCTTCCTACGAGCAGTACTTC.

V gene TRBV5-1 combines with J gene TRBJ2-7, with a tentative D call TRBD1 (6 bases). V lost 3 bases to trimming and J lost 3 bases, with 19 bases between them. The CDR3 covers 16 residues. The germline V gene has CDR1 SGHRS and CDR2 YFSETQ. The CDR3 nucleotides read TGCGCCAGCAGCTCTTCCGGGACATTGGCAATCTACGAGCAGTACTTC. Amino acids: CASSSSGTLAIYEQYF.

A note on this clone: Other DNA sequences in the sample encode the same CDR3. The genes are TRBV9 and TRBJ2-1, with TRBD1 matching over 9 bases. The CDR3 runs to 14 residues. Per the germline V gene, CDR1 is SGDLS and CDR2 is YYNGEE. The J segment lost 4 bases and the V segment lost 3 bases, leaving 2 bases of the junction unmatched. The CDR3 protein is CASSAGTGYNEQFF. CDR3 sequence (DNA): TGTGCCAGCAGCGCCGGGACAGGGTACAATGAGCAGTTCTTC.

V usage is TRBV5-4 and J usage is TRBJ2-2; D not resolved. CDR3 length: 12 amino acids. The ends were cut back, 0 bases at V and 7 bases at J, with 4 bases in the middle. Germline CDR1 SGHNT, CDR2 YYREEE (reference sequence). CDR3 in amino acids: CASSLDGGELFF. The CDR3 DNA sequence: TGTGCCAGCAGCTTGGATGGCGGGGAGCTGTTTTTT.

The gene calls are TRBV4-3 and TRBJ2-7, with D uncertain. With 0 bases removed from V and 2 bases from J, the gap between germline ends came to 11 bases. The CDR3 is 15 residues long. Germline V CDR1 and CDR2: LGHNA, YSLEER. The CDR3 sequence is CASSQDRGNTYEQYF. DNA for the CDR3: TGCGCCAGCAGCCAAGATCGTGGGAATACCTACGAGCAGTACTTC.

The chain couples TRBV7-8 to TRBJ2-1; D possibly matches TRBD1 or TRBD2 (5 bases each). V was trimmed by 3 bases and J by 8 bases, leaving 14 bases between them. This CDR3 is 14 amino acids long. Germline CDR1 SGHVS, CDR2 FQNEAQ. CDR3 DNA sequence: TGTGCCAGCAGCTTGGGCACGGGGCCCCATGAGCAGTTCTTC. As protein: CASSLGTGPHEQFF.

The genes are TRBV27 and TRBJ2-3; 7 positions agree with TRBD1. After removal of 6 bases from V and 3 bases from J, the junction contained 6 bases not matched to a gene. The CDR3 totals 14 residues. Germline V gene sequence: CDR1 MNHEY, CDR2 SMNVEV (reference sequence). CDR3 in amino acids: CASRFYRGTDTQYF. CDR3 DNA: TGTGCCAGCAGATTCTACAGGGGTACAGATACGCAGTATTTT.

The rearrangement uses TRBV30 and TRBJ2-7; D is unclear. Trimming left V 0 bases short and J 2 bases short, with 8 bases between. Germline V gives CDR1 GTSNPN, CDR2 SVGIG (reference sequence). This CDR3 spans 13 amino acids. Here the CDR3 reads CAWSVERAYEQYF. The DNA for the CDR3 is TGTGCCTGGAGTGTAGAAAGGGCCTACGAGCAGTACTTC.

The V call is TRBV27, the J call TRBJ2-1; TRBD1 or TRBD2 may be the D gene (5 bases each). With 5 bases removed from V and 6 bases from J, the gap between germline ends came to 17 bases. CDR1 is MNHEY and CDR2 is SMNVEV in the germline V gene (reference sequence). The CDR3 has 15 residues. CDR3 protein: CASSPGTRILNEQFF. The CDR3 coding sequence is TGTGCCAGCAGTCCCGGGACGCGGATCCTCAATGAGCAGTTCTTC.

The rearrangement uses TRBV7-8 and TRBJ2-7; 12 bases align to TRBD2. In germline, CDR1 is SGHVS, CDR2 FQNEAQ. Trimming cost V 1 base and J 7 bases; bases outside gene matches: 8. This CDR3 contains 16 residues. The CDR3, as DNA: TGTGCCAGCAGCTTAGTTCTAGCGGGAGGGCCGGTGGAGCAGTACTTC. Translated: CASSLVLAGGPVEQYF.

The V gene is TRBV5-4, the J gene TRBJ1-3; TRBD1 might be the D (6 bases). This CDR3 region has 14 residues. CDR1 and CDR2 from the germline V gene are SGHNT and YYREEE (reference sequence). Deletions cut 7 bases from V and 1 base from J, with 12 bases between. The CDR3 DNA reads TGTGCCAGCTCCCACAGGGAATCTGGAAACACCATATATTTT. Translated: CASSHRESGNTIYF.

The count of this clone is one. This chain connects TRBV30 to TRBJ2-3; tentatively, D is TRBD1 (6 bases). The V gene's germline CDR1 is GTSNPN and CDR2 SVGIG (reference sequence). This CDR3 has 14 amino acids. V gave up 0 bases and J gave up 3 bases, with 10 bases separating them. The CDR3 coding sequence is TGTGCCTGGAGTGTGGGGGCAAAGACAGATACGCAGTATTTT. Translation: CAWSVGAKTDTQYF.